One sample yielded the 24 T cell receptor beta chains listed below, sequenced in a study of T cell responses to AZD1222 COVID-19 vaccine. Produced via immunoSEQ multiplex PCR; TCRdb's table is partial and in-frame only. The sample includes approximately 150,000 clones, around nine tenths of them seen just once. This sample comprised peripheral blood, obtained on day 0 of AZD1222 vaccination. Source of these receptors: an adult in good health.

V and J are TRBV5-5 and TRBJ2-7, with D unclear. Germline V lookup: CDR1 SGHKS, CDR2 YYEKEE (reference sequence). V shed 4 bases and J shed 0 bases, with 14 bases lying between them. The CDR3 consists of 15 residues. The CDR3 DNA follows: TGTGCCAGCAGCCACCCGAATTGGAGCTCCTACGAGCAGTACTTC. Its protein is CASSHPNWSSYEQYF.

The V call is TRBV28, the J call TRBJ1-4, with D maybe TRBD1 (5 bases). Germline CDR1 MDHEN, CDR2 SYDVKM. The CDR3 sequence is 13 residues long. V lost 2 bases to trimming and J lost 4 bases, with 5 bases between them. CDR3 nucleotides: TGTGCCAGCAGTTTACAGGGTAATGAAAAACTGTTTTTT. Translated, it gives CASSLQGNEKLFF.

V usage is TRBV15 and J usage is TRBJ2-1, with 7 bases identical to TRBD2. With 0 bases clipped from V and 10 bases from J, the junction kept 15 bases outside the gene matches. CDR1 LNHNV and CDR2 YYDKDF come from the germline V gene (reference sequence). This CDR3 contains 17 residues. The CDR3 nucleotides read TGTGCCACCAGCAGAGATTTTGCGAGACTAGCCCTTGGGGAGCAGTTCTTC. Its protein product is CATSRDFARLALGEQFF.

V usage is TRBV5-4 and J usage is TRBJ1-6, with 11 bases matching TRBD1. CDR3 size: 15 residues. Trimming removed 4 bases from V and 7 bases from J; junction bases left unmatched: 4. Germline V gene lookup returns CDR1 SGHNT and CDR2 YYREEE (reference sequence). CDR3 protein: CASSPGTGGNSPLHF. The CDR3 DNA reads TGTGCCAGCAGCCCGGGGACAGGGGGAAATTCACCCCTCCACTTT.

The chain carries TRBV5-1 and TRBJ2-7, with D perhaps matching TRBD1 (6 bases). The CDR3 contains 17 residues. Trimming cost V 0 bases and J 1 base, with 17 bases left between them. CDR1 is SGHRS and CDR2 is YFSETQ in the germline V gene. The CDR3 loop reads CASSLDYRDVRSYEQYF. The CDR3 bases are TGCGCCAGCAGCTTGGATTACAGGGACGTCAGGTCCTACGAGCAGTACTTC.

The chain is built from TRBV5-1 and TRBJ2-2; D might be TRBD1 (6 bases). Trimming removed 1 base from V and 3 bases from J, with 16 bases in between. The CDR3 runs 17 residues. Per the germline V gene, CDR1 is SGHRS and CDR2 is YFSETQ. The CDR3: CASSLRGQGSYTGELFF. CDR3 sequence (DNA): TGCGCCAGCAGCTTGCGGGGTCAGGGGTCTTACACCGGGGAGCTGTTTTTT. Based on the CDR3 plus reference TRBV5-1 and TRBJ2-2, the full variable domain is KAGVTQTPRYLIKTRGQQVTLSCSPISGHRSVSWYQQTPGQGLQFLFEYFSETQRNKGNFPGRFSGRQFSNSRSEMNVSTLELGDSALYLCASSLRGQGSYTGELFFGEGSRLTVL.

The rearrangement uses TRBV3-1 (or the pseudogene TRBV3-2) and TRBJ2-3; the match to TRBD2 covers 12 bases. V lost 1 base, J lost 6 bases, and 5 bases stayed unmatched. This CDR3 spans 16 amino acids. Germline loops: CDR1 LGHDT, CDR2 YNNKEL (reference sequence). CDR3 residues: CASSQVLAGGGDTQYF. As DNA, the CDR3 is TGTGCCAGCAGCCAAGTGCTAGCGGGAGGGGGCGATACGCAGTATTTT.

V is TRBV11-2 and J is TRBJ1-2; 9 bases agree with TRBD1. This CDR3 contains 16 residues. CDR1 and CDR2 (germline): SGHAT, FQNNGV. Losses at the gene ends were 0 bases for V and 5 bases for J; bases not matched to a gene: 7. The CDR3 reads CASSLDGGTGTYGYTF. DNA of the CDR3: TGTGCCAGCAGCTTAGATGGCGGGACAGGGACTTATGGCTACACCTTC. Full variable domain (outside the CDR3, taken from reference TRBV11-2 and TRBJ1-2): EAGVAQSPRYKIIEKRQSVAFWCNPISGHATLYWYQQILGQGPKLLIQFQNNGVVDDSQLPKDRFSAERLKGVDSTLKIQPAKLEDSAVYLCASSLDGGTGTYGYTFGSGTRLTVV.

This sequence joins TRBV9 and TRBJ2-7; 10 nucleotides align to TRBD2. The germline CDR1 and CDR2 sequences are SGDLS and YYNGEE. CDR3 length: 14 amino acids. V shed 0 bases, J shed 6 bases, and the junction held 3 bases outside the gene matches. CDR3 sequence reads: CASSVGTSGLEQYF. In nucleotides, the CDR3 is TGTGCCAGCAGCGTAGGGACTAGCGGACTCGAGCAGTACTTC.

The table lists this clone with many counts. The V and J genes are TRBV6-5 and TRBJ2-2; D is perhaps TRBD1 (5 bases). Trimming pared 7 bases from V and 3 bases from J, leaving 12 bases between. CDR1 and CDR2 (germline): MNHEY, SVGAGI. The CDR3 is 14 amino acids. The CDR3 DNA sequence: TGTGCCAGCAACAAAGGGGCTGACACCGGGGAGCTGTTTTTT. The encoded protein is CASNKGADTGELFF.

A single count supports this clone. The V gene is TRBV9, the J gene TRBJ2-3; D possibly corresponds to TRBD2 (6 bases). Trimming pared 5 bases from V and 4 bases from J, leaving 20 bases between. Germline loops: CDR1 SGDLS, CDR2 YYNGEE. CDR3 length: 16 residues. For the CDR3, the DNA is TGTGCCAGCAGTTTTGAAGCGGTTAGGAGGGCAGATACGCAGTATTTT. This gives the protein CASSFEAVRRADTQYF.

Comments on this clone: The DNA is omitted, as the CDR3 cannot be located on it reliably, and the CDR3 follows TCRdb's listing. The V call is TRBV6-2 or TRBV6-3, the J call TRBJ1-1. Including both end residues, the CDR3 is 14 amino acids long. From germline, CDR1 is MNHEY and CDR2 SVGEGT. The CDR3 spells CASSTSTGASEAFF.

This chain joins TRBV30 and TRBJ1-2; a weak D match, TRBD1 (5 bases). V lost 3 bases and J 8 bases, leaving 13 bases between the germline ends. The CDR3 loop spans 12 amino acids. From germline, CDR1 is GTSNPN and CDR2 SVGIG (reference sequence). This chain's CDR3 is CAWSPGIRGYTF. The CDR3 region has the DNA TGTGCCTGGAGCCCAGGGATTCGAGGCTACACCTTC.

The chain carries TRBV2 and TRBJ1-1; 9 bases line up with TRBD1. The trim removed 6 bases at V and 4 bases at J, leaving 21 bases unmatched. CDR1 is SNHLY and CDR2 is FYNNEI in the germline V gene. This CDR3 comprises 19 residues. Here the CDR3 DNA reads TGTGCCAGCAGCGCTTCACAGAACCGGGACAGGGTACGGACCACTGAAGCTTTCTTT. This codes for CASSASQNRDRVRTTEAFF.

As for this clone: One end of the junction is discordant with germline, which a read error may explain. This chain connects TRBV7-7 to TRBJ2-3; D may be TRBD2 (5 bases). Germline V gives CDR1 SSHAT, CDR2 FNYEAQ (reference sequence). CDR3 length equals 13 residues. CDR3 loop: CASSLALTDTQYF. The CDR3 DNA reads TGTGCTAGCAGCTTAGCGTTAACAGATACGCAGTATTTT.

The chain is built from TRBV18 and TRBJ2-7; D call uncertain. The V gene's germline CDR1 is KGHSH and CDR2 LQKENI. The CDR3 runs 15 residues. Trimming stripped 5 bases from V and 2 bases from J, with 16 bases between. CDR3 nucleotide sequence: TGTGCCAGCTCATATAGACCTACGCGAGCCTACGAGCAGTACTTC. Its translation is CASSYRPTRAYEQYF.

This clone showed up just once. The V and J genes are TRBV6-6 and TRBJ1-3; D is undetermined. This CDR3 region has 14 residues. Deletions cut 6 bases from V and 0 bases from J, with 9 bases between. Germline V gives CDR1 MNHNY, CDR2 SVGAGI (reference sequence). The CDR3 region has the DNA TGTGCCAGCAGCCTAGGGATCTCTGGAAACACCATATATTTT. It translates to CASSLGISGNTIYF.

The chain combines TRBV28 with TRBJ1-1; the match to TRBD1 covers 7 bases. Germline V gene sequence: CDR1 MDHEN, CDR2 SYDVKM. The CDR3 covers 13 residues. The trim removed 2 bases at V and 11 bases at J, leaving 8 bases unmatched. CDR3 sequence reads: CASSLGTARGAFF. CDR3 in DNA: TGTGCCAGCAGTTTAGGGACAGCTCGGGGGGCTTTCTTT.

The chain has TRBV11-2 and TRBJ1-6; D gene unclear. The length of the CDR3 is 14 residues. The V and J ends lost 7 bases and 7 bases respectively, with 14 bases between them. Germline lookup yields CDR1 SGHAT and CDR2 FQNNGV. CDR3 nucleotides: TGTGCCAGCACCGTGATCGGGCCAAATTCACCCCTCCACTTT. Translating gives CASTVIGPNSPLHF.

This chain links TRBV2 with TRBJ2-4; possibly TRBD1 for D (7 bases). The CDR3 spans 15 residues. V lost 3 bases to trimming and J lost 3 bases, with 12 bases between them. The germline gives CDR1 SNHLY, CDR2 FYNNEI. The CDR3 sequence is CASSDDREDKNIQYF. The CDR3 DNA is TGTGCCAGCAGTGATGACAGGGAGGACAAAAACATTCAGTACTTC.

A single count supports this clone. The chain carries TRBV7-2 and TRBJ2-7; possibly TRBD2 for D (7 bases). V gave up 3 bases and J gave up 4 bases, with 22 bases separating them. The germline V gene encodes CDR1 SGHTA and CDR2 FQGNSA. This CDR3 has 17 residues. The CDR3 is CASSFTGKGLKTYEQYF. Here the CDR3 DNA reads TGTGCCAGCAGCTTCACAGGGAAGGGACTAAAAACTTACGAGCAGTACTTC.

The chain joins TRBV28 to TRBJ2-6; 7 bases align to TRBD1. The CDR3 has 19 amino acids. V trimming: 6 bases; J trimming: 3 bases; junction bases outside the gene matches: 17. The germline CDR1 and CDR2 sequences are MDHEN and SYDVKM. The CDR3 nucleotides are TGTGCCAGCAGCCCCGATCAAATTTTACAGGGGTATGGGGCCAACGTCCTGACTTTC. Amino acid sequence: CASSPDQILQGYGANVLTF.

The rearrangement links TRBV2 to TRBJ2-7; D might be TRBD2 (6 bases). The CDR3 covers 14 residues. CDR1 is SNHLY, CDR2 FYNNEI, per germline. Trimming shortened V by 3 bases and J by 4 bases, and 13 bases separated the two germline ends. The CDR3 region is CASSDRGYLYEQYF. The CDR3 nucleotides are TGTGCCAGCAGTGATCGGGGGTACCTTTACGAGCAGTACTTC.

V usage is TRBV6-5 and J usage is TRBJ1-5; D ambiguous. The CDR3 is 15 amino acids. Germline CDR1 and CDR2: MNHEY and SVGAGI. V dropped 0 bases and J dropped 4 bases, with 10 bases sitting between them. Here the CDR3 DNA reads TGTGCCAGCAGTTACTCGTACGGGGTTAATCAGCCCCAGCATTTT. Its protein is CASSYSYGVNQPQHF.